The clone carrying this T cell receptor (beta chain) was picked up many times. Its antigen is not known. TCRdb fed the reads into MiXCR, producing one record per CDR3 protein. The sample holds under 150,000 distinct CDR3 sequences, about 10% seen once. The data were taken from a study of T cell repertoires in cytomegalovirus infection. On the study more broadly: The public TCR beta signatures pointed to both CMV infection and matching HLA type.

Study-wide findings and caveats: HLA-C-restricted CMV clonotypes gave the most frequent clonotype in two of eight donors. Cumulative frequency of public TCR beta families picked out carriers of CMV plus the relevant HLA.

V was cut by 0 bases and J by 4 bases, with 15 bases left in between. The length of the CDR3 is 16 residues. In germline, CDR1 is SGHTA, CDR2 FQGNSA. The chain links TRBV7-2 to TRBJ2-5; D might be TRBD2 (6 bases). Sequenced sample: PBMCs. The receptor was isolated from a human donor in good health (CMV status not recorded). Some clones in this sample may be carry-over from other donors' samples. The CDR3 is CASSLARPRGGETQYF. The CDR3 nucleotides read TGTGCCAGCAGCTTAGCGCGACCCCGGGGAGGAGAGACCCAGTACTTC.